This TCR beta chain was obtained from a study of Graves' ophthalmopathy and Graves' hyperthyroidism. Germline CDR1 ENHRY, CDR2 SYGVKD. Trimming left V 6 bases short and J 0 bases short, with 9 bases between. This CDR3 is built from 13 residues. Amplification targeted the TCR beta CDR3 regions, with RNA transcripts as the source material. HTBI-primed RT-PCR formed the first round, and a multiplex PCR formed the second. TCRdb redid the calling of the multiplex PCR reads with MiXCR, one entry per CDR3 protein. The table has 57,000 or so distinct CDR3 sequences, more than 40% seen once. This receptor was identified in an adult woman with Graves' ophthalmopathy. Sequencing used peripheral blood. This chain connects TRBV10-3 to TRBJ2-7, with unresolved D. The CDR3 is CAIRAAVSYEQYF. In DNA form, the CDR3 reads TGTGCCATCAGGGCAGCCGTCTCCTACGAGCAGTACTTC.